The 9 T cell receptor beta chains given below trace back to one sample, sequenced in a study of synovial regulatory T cells in juvenile arthritis. Some clones are missing from TCRdb's copy, which holds only in-frame ones; the method was immunoSEQ multiplex PCR. Its table records about 10,000 clones. The sample was Treg cells from blood. Stated subset: remaining (HLA-DR-negative) circulating blood Treg cells. The receptors originated from a donor between 2 and 29 years old with juvenile idiopathic arthritis.

The chain recombines TRBV5-1 with TRBJ1-2; the TCRdb D gene call, TRBD1, has no DNA to confirm it. This CDR3 contains 17 residues. Only the protein is available. Germline loops: CDR1 SGHRS, CDR2 YFSETQ. CDR3 protein: CASSLEVRTGTNYGYTF.

The V call is TRBV19, the J call TRBJ1-5. The CDR3 totals 13 residues. The nucleotide record is missing. CDR1 LNHDA and CDR2 SQIVND come from the germline V gene (reference sequence). The CDR3 spells CASSLFSNQPQHF.

The J gene is TRBJ2-1, the V gene TRBV18; TCRdb outputs TRBD2, but without DNA this stays unchecked. Germline V CDR1 and CDR2: KGHSH, LQKENI. The CDR3 loop spans 15 amino acids. The protein alone is recorded here. CDR3 amino acids: CASSPSGGPSNEQFF.

The CDR3 spells CASSYSSSGNTIYF. The chain recombines TRBV6-6 with TRBJ1-3. Germline V CDR1 and CDR2: MNHNY, SVGAGI (reference sequence). The CDR3 extends over 14 amino acids. Only the protein sequence is given.

The rearrangement links TRBV4-3 to TRBJ1-1; as DNA is missing, the TRBD1 call by TCRdb cannot be tested. Germline assignment: CDR1 LGHNA and CDR2 YSLEER. The CDR3 is made up of 13 amino acids. The nucleotide record is missing. The CDR3 protein is CASSQGANTEAFF.

This sequence joins TRBV7-8 and TRBJ1-2; the TRBD1 assignment by TCRdb is unverifiable without DNA. The germline gives CDR1 SGHVS, CDR2 FQNEAQ. The length of the CDR3 is 16 residues. No DNA sequence was recorded. The CDR3 here is CASNISPGARDYGYTF.

The V gene is TRBV18, the J gene TRBJ1-1. Germline loops: CDR1 KGHSH, CDR2 LQKENI. The CDR3 totals 15 residues. DNA was not recorded. CDR3 in amino acids: CASSPRRVDVTEAFF. The full variable domain, its missing parts supplied by reference TRBV18 and TRBJ1-1, is NAGVMQNPRHLVRRRGQEARLRCSPMKGHSHVYWYRQLPEEGLKFMVYLQKENIIDESGMPKERFSAEFPKEGPSILRIQQVVRGDSAAYFCASSPRRVDVTEAFFGQGTRLTVV.

This chain uses TRBV5-1 with TRBJ1-1. Germline V lookup: CDR1 SGHRS, CDR2 YFSETQ. The CDR3 contains 13 residues. There is no recorded DNA. The CDR3 region is CASSLGLNTEAFF.

The gene calls are TRBV5-4 and TRBJ2-2; with no DNA, the TCRdb D assignment of TRBD2 cannot be verified. This CDR3 has 17 amino acids. No DNA is recorded. Germline V lookup: CDR1 SGHNT, CDR2 YYREEE (reference sequence). CDR3 amino acids: CASSFFRGGMNTGELFF. The whole variable domain, filled in from reference TRBV5-4 and TRBJ2-2, reads ETGVTQSPTHLIKTRGQQVTLRCSSQSGHNTVSWYQQALGQGPQFIFQYYREEENGRGNFPPRFSGLQFPNYSSELNVNALELDDSALYLCASSFFRGGMNTGELFFGEGSRLTVL.